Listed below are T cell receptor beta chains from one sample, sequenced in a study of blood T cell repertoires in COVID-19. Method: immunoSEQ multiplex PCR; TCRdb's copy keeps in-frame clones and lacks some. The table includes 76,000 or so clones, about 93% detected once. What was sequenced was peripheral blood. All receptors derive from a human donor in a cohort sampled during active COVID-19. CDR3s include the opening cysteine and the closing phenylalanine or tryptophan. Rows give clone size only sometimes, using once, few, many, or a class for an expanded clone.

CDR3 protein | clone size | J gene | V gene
CASSLRGRTNEKLFF | NA | TRBJ1-4 | TRBV27
CASQRGGWGTQYF | NA | TRBJ2-3 | TRBV7-2
CASSYSPYEKLFF | NA | TRBJ1-4 | TRBV6-2/TRBV6-3
CASSVVGGGAPGTDTQYF | NA | TRBJ2-3 | TRBV9
CASTLWGGAAGELFF | once | TRBJ2-2 | TRBV6-5
CASSAVGGETENIQYF | NA | TRBJ2-4 | TRBV3-1/TRBV3-2
CATSRDGRGYHEQYF | NA | TRBJ2-7 | TRBV15
CASSPQSFQAVFTGEQFF | NA | TRBJ2-1 | TRBV18
CASSLGVREIPGYTF | NA | TRBJ1-2 | TRBV7-2
CAATGMGGGYTF | NA | TRBJ1-2 | TRBV10-3
CATQGGHRGPYNSPLHF | NA | TRBJ1-6 | TRBV24-1
CAWSGTGRLVF | NA | TRBJ2-1 | TRBV30
CASSQDIRDNQPQHF | NA | TRBJ1-5 | TRBV4-3
CASSHFDSGGTGELFF | NA | TRBJ2-2 | TRBV23-1
CASSEERQETQYF | NA | TRBJ2-5 | TRBV10-1
CASSYGGELETQYF | NA | TRBJ2-5 | TRBV6-5
CASSLRTGTETQYF | NA | TRBJ2-5 | TRBV7-2
CASSQGPGIHYEQYF | NA | TRBJ2-7 | TRBV3-1/TRBV3-2
CASSFQMTGAYEQYF | NA | TRBJ2-7 | TRBV5-1
CASSQPILSSGNTIYF | NA | TRBJ1-3 | TRBV4-1
CASSPRDSQETQYF | NA | TRBJ2-5 | TRBV3-1/TRBV3-2
CASSPRHTDQPQHF | NA | TRBJ1-5 | TRBV18
CASSTPGQGSNEQYF | NA | TRBJ2-7 | TRBV13
CASSSPGLRLYEQYF | NA | TRBJ2-7 | TRBV6-2/TRBV6-3
CAAQGVETQYF | NA | TRBJ2-5 | TRBV6-5
CASSTSIVGATGELFF | once | TRBJ2-2 | TRBV21-1
CASSPQSFLGYTF | NA | TRBJ1-2 | TRBV7-2
CASSQHQGQGLRLAFF | NA | TRBJ1-1 | TRBV14
CASSPAAVQGSYGYTF | NA | TRBJ1-2 | TRBV3-1/TRBV3-2
CASSLVGETYEQYF | NA | TRBJ2-7 | TRBV5-1
CASSLTGTGREQYF | once | TRBJ2-7 | TRBV18
CASSPGQLLHSGNTIYF | NA | TRBJ1-3 | TRBV18
CASSPGVAQYF | NA | TRBJ2-3 | TRBV9
CASSLSVNTEAFF | NA | TRBJ1-1 | TRBV7-3
CASSQEGVNYGYTF | NA | TRBJ1-2 | TRBV3-1/TRBV3-2
CASSYSKEGYTQYF | NA | TRBJ2-3 | TRBV6-5
CASSIVGTGYEQYF | NA | TRBJ2-7 | TRBV19
CASSLLGTTNTGELFF | NA | TRBJ2-2 | TRBV5-1
CASSFEQGQPQHF | NA | TRBJ1-5 | TRBV13
CASSEMAGGPNEQFF | NA | TRBJ2-1 | TRBV6-1
CASSPYVNSPLHF | few | TRBJ1-6 | TRBV5-4
CASSLAGGNKQYF | NA | TRBJ2-7 | TRBV7-9